This T cell receptor beta chain was profiled in a study of blood T cell repertoires in COVID-19. Whole-study context: Nucleic acid was either cDNA or gDNA, and it came from T cells, B-cell-depleted T cells, or PBMCs.

Per the authors' pipeline: Researchers report that nucleated cell counts were estimated from reference gene primer amplification. Clones were read by immunoSEQ multiplex PCR, and TCRdb kept only the in-frame ones, dropping some. V and J calls plus clone size are reproduced from that table; the DNA served to infer D and trimming. Of roughly 320,000 clones listed, almost 85% were seen once; the top ten hold approximately 7.9%. V lost 3 bases to trimming and J lost 2 bases; unmatched junction nucleotides: 6. The CDR3 is 15 amino acids. Germline V CDR1 and CDR2: SGHTS, YDEGEE. The V gene is TRBV5-8, the J gene TRBJ2-3; 7 nucleotides match TRBD1. The sequence derives from a human donor in a cohort sampled during active COVID-19. The sequenced sample was peripheral blood. The CDR3 here is CASSSGQINTDTQYF. The CDR3 nucleotides read TGTGCCAGCAGCTCGGGACAGATTAACACAGATACGCAGTATTTT.